This T cell receptor (beta chain) was obtained from a study of cytotoxic CD8 clonotypes in ibrutinib-treated CLL. Across the study: Response was recorded as partial in approximately 24 patients and complete in 2; at median approximately 65 months, approximately 15 remained remitted and about twelve had progressed.

The data were produced by immunoSEQ multiplex PCR, yet TCRdb's version contains in-frame clones alone and is incomplete. The sample consists of about 310,000 clones, around four fifths of them appearing once. Germline lookup yields CDR1 MDHEN and CDR2 SYDVKM. V trimming: 3 bases; J trimming: 2 bases; junction bases outside the gene matches: 3. There are 15 residues in the CDR3. As to this clone: Its cognate antigen is unknown.

General observations from the study: Researchers report that baseline clonality outpaced age-matched healthy donors and tracked circulating CD8+ T-cell counts. Public clonotypes were seen rarely and were contracted or stable on treatment.

This chain connects TRBV28 to TRBJ2-7, with 11 bases fitting TRBD2. The sequence was obtained from a human donor with chronic lymphocytic leukemia. Specimen: PBMCs, collected before ibrutinib treatment. This chain's CDR3 is CASSLMGLAAYEQYF. DNA of the CDR3: TGTGCCAGCAGTTTGATGGGACTAGCGGCCTACGAGCAGTACTTC.